This paragraph reports one T cell receptor (beta chain). The record originates from a study of PD-L1 blockade in urothelial cancer. On the study more broadly: About 90% of the roughly 30 patients were men who had bladder-origin urothelial cancer. Timepoints chosen for blood analysis were 3 weeks (second dose) and 6 weeks after treatment start. Median blood clonality was roughly 0.087, with 75,000 to 90,000 unique TCRs.

Generated by immunoSEQ multiplex PCR, the TCRdb table keeps only in-frame clones and is missing some. The sample contains about 55,000 clones, about 80% of which appear only once. Documented time point: pretreatment peripheral blood. Patients each gave 1 to 8 samples, pretreatment and on-treatment. The specimen comprised PBMCs, sampled around atezolizumab (anti-PD-L1) treatment. This receptor was identified in a man aged 45-65 years with urothelial cancer.

The CDR3 DNA follows: TGTGCCAGCAGTTACTCCGAGGAGGTACAGCCCCAGCATTTT. As protein: CASSYSEEVQPQHF. J is TRBJ1-5 and V is TRBV6-6; no clear D. CDR1 and CDR2 (germline): MNHNY, SVGAGI (reference sequence). The CDR3 consists of 14 residues. Deletions cut 0 bases from V and 7 bases from J, with 10 bases between.